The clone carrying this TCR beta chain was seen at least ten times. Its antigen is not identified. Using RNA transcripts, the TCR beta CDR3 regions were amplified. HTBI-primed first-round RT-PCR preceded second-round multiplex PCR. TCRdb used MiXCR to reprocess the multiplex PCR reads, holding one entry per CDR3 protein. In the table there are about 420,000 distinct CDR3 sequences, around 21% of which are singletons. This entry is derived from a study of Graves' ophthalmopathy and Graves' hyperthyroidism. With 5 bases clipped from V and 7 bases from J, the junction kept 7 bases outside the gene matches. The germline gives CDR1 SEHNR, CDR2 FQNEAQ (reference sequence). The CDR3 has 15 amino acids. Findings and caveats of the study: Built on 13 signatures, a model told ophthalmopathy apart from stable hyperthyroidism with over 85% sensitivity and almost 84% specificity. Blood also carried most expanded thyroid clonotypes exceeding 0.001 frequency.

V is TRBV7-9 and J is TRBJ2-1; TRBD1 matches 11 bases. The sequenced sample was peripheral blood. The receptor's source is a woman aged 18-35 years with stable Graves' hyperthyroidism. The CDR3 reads CASSPGQGEVNEQFF. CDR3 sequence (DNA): TGTGCCAGCAGCCCGGGACAGGGGGAAGTAAATGAGCAGTTCTTC.